This T cell receptor beta chain was identified in a study of CD8 T cells in Susac syndrome (dated by TCRdb to about 2019). Background for the entire study: Repertoire sequencing was used to test whether CD8+ T cell activation and differentiation in Susac syndrome was antigen driven.

Overall study outcomes, separate from this receptor: The study acknowledged that relatively few individuals were included in the TCR sequencing and HLA analysis.

Relative to germline, V is 6 bases shorter and J is 9 bases shorter, with 24 bases between their ends. Measured from the cysteine to the phenylalanine, the CDR3 is 17 residues long. Of the read, only the CDR3 DNA is kept; its 51 bases are in frame from base 1. The germline V gene supplies CDR1 MNHNS and CDR2 SASEGT. Note on this clonotype: It has no known antigen specificity. No clone much larger than this one lies a single base away; base qualities are absent.

RNA was extracted with the RNeasy kit and roughly 0.5 to 1 ug was reverse transcribed using random hexamers. The immunoSEQ multiplex PCR assay, covering 54 Vbeta and 13 Jbeta segments, was used to amplify TCR beta CDR3 regions. PCR amplification bias was corrected by using a synthetic template baseline for primer optimization and computational correction. The authors' pipeline ran thus. Reads were assigned to V, D and J genes according to IMGT and analyzed in immunoSEQ Analyzer, with only productive sequences retained. Clonality was computed as one minus Shannon entropy normalized by log2 of the number of productive unique sequences. For each patient and control, public and private clones were evaluated among the 100 most prevalent clones. Clones were defined as Susac-specific when absent from the healthy and MS cohorts, from about 1,100 published viral clones and from other ImmuneACCESS disease sequences. Clones were called with MiXCR by TCRdb after fastp trimmed the public reads at Q25, and only in-frame beta chains were retained. Here each entry gathers all rows of one CDR3 protein and keeps the most common genes and DNA. The V and J calls and clone size come from TCRdb's table, not from the authors' own analysis. This sample holds roughly 180,000 distinct CDR3 sequences; 85% to 95% were observed only once. The top ten hold roughly 0.097% of the sample.

Peripheral blood CD8+ and CD4+ T cells from healthy donors, Susac syndrome patients and multiple sclerosis patients were profiled using high-throughput TCR beta sequencing. The multiple sclerosis controls were treatment-naive patients who had stable or active relapsing-remitting disease and met the revised McDonald criteria. Bulk CD8+ and CD4+ T cells were purified by magnetic negative isolation, whereas CD8+ TEMRA cells were enriched by FACS. Blood was collected in EDTA tubes and processed within 24 hours, with PBMCs isolated through density gradient centrifugation. PBMCs intended for TCR sequencing were cryopreserved in liquid nitrogen and were subsequently thawed in a 37 degrees C water bath. The sorted or isolated CD4+, CD8+ and CD8+ TEMRA cells reached a purity of at least 90%.

In this chain, TRBV6-1 is recombined with TRBJ1-6, and the D gene may be TRBD1, 6 bases matching. This clonotype was sampled from a human donor with multiple sclerosis. The sequencing sample was made of CD4+ T cells from PBMCs. The CDR3 amino acid sequence is: CASRRDISPGESSPLHF. The DNA sequence reads TGTGCCAGCAGAAGGGACATAAGCCCCGGGGAGAGTTCACCCCTCCACTTT.